Listed below are T cell receptor beta chains from one sample, sequenced in a study of healthy donors' naive CD4 and CD8 T cells. TCRdb itself ran the reads through MiXCR, one entry per CDR3 protein. The sample lists approximately 180,000 distinct CDR3 sequences; about 76% were seen once. Sequencing was done on a sample of naive CD4+ and CD8+ T cells sorted from blood, pooled from several donors. These receptors originate from a pool of human donors in good health; the sample pools cells from several healthy donors. The CDR3 runs from the conserved cysteine through the conserved F or W. The order of the fields is CDR3 protein, CDR3 DNA, D gene, V gene, J gene, clone size. D genes are given only for firm matches. Only part of the rows carry a size: once, few, many, or a class if the clone is expanded.

CDR3: CASSYVVDIKGAFF
DNA: TGTGCCAGCAGTTACGTCGTAGACATTAAGGGAGCTTTCTTT
D: NA
V: TRBV6-6
J: TRBJ1-1
size: once

CDR3: CASSIISVAPNSGNTIYF
DNA: TGTGCCAGTAGTATTATTTCCGTAGCTCCGAACTCTGGAAACACCATATATTTT
D: NA
V: TRBV19
J: TRBJ1-3
size: NA

CDR3: CASSEARLGTEAFF
DNA: TGTGCCAGCAGTGAAGCGCGGTTGGGCACTGAAGCTTTCTTT
D: NA
V: TRBV6-1
J: TRBJ1-1
size: NA

CDR3: CSVNDVAGGYSYEQYF
DNA: TGCAGCGTTAACGATGTAGCGGGGGGTTACTCCTACGAGCAGTACTTC
D: TRBD2
V: TRBV29-1
J: TRBJ2-7
size: NA

CDR3: CASSPWGGNYEQYF
DNA: TGTGCCAGTTCGCCGTGGGGAGGGAACTACGAGCAGTACTTC
D: TRBD2
V: TRBV19
J: TRBJ2-7
size: NA

CDR3: CASSYIGQSAEAFF
DNA: TGTGCCAGCAGCTACATAGGACAGTCGGCTGAAGCTTTCTTT
D: NA
V: TRBV6-5
J: TRBJ1-1
size: NA

CDR3: CSVEDQGRYNEQFF
DNA: TGCAGCGTTGAAGATCAAGGTAGATACAATGAGCAGTTCTTC
D: NA
V: TRBV29-1
J: TRBJ2-1
size: NA

CDR3: CSVEAGTDTYEQYF
DNA: TGCAGCGTTGAGGCCGGGACAGATACCTACGAGCAGTACTTC
D: TRBD1
V: TRBV29-1
J: TRBJ2-7
size: few

CDR3: CATSSPGLLFEKLFF
DNA: TGTGCCACCAGCAGCCCGGGACTGCTTTTTGAAAAACTGTTTTTT
D: NA
V: TRBV15
J: TRBJ1-4
size: NA

CDR3: CAISGPPGTGNTEAFF
DNA: TGTGCCATCAGTGGGCCCCCAGGAACCGGGAACACTGAAGCTTTCTTT
D: NA
V: TRBV10-3
J: TRBJ1-1
size: NA

CDR3: CAWRIDRDGGYTF
DNA: TGTGCCTGGAGGATAGACAGGGATGGCGGCTACACCTTC
D: TRBD1
V: TRBV30
J: TRBJ1-2
size: NA

CDR3: CASFKTGVGSFGYTF
DNA: TGTGCCAGTTTTAAGACAGGGGTGGGATCTTTTGGCTACACCTTC
D: TRBD1
V: TRBV19
J: TRBJ1-2
size: NA

CDR3: CASSLDIQTQETQYF
DNA: TGTGCCAGCAGCTTAGATATCCAGACGCAAGAGACCCAGTACTTC
D: NA
V: TRBV11-2
J: TRBJ2-5
size: NA

CDR3: CSVEDRTDQETQYF
DNA: TGCAGCGTTGAAGATCGGACAGACCAAGAGACCCAGTACTTC
D: NA
V: TRBV29-1
J: TRBJ2-5
size: once

CDR3: CASSYGGNTIYF
DNA: TGTGCCAGCAGTTACGGTGGAAACACCATATATTTT
D: NA
V: TRBV6-2/TRBV6-3
J: TRBJ1-3
size: few

CDR3: CSARTPGTDMQYF
DNA: TGCAGTGCAAGGACACCGGGCACAGATATGCAGTATTTT
D: NA
V: TRBV20-1
J: TRBJ2-3
size: NA

CDR3: CARGKGQGRPRGYTF
DNA: TGTGCCAGAGGAAAAGGACAGGGCAGACCGCGGGGCTACACCTTC
D: TRBD1
V: TRBV19
J: TRBJ1-2
size: NA

CDR3: CASSLGQGIYGYTF
DNA: TGCGCCAGCAGCTTGGGACAGGGGATCTATGGCTACACCTTC
D: TRBD1
V: TRBV5-1
J: TRBJ1-2
size: NA

CDR3: CASSYGQRSTDTQYF
DNA: TGTGCCAGCAGTTACGGGCAGCGAAGCACAGATACGCAGTATTTT
D: NA
V: TRBV6-6
J: TRBJ2-3
size: NA

CDR3: CASSYVLGQPGELFF
DNA: TGTGCCAGCAGTTACGTGTTGGGACAGCCCGGGGAGCTGTTTTTT
D: TRBD1
V: TRBV6-5
J: TRBJ2-2
size: NA

CDR3: CAWSVQGAREQYF
DNA: TGTGCCTGGAGTGTACAGGGGGCCAGGGAGCAGTACTTC
D: TRBD1
V: TRBV30
J: TRBJ2-7
size: NA

CDR3: CSVAGGTGHEQFF
DNA: TGCAGCGTTGCCGGAGGGACAGGGCATGAGCAGTTCTTC
D: TRBD1
V: TRBV29-1
J: TRBJ2-1
size: NA

CDR3: CATSSSNRVIFTF
DNA: TGTGCCACCAGCAGCAGTAACAGGGTCATCTTCACCTTC
D: NA
V: TRBV15
J: TRBJ1-2
size: NA

CDR3: CASSLPGLSGELFF
DNA: TGTGCCAGTAGTCTTCCGGGACTTTCCGGGGAGCTGTTTTTT
D: NA
V: TRBV19
J: TRBJ2-2
size: NA

CDR3: CASSLWEQDEQFF
DNA: TGTGCCAGCAGTTTATGGGAACAGGATGAGCAGTTCTTC
D: NA
V: TRBV27
J: TRBJ2-1
size: few